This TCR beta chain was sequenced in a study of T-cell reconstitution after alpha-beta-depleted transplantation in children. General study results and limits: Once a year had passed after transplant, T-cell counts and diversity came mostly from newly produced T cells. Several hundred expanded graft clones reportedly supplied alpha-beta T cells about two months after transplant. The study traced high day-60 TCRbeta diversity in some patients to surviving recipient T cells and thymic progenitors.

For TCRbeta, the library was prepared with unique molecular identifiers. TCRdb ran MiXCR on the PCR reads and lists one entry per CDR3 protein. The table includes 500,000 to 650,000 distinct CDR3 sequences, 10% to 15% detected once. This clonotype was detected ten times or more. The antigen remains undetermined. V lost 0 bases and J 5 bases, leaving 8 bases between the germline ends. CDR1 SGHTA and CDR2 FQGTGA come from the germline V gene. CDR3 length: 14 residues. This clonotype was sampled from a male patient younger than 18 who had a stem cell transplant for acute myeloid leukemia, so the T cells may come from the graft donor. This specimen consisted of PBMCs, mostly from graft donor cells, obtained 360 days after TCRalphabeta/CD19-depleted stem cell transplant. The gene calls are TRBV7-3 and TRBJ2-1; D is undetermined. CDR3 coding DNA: TGTGCCAGCAGCTTAACGATAACCGACAATGAGCAGTTCTTC. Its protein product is CASSLTITDNEQFF.